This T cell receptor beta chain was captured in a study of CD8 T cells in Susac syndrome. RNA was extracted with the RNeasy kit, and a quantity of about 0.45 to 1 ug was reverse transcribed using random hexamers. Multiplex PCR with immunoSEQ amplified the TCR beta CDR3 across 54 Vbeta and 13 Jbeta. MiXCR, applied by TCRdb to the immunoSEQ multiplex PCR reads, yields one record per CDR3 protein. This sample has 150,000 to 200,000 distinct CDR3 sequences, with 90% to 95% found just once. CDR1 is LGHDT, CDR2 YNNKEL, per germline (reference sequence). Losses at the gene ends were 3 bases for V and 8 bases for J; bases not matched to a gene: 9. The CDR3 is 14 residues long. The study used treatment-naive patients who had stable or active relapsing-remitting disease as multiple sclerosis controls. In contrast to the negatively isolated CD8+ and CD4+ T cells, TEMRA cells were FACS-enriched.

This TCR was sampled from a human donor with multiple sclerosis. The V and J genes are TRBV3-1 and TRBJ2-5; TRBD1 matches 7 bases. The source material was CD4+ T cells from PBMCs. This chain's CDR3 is CASSHFNGDRTQYF. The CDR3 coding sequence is TGTGCCAGCAGCCACTTCAATGGGGACAGAACCCAGTACTTC.